Presented here are 23 T cell receptor beta chains from one specimen sequenced in a study of blood T cell repertoires in COVID-19. The protocol was immunoSEQ multiplex PCR, while the TCRdb copy is restricted to in-frame clones and leaves out a portion. The sample consists of roughly 100,000 clones, around 84% of them appearing once. The sample comprised peripheral blood. These receptors all come from a human donor in a cohort sampled during active COVID-19.

The chain joins TRBV28 to TRBJ2-3, with D unclear. V lost 5 bases and J lost 0, with 6 bases in between. Germline CDR1 MDHEN, CDR2 SYDVKM. There are 13 residues in the CDR3. The CDR3 DNA reads as TGTGCCAGCAGTGGGCCAAGCACAGATACGCAGTATTTT. Protein: CASSGPSTDTQYF.

To note about this clone: The sample holds other DNA sequences that translate to the same CDR3. V and J are TRBV23-1 and TRBJ2-6, with a possible D match to TRBD2 (7 bases). TRBV23-1 is flagged as an ORF with uncertain function. V lost 6 bases and J 2 bases, leaving 20 bases between the germline ends. The CDR3 extends over 18 amino acids. As DNA, the CDR3 is TGCGCCAGCAGGTTGAGGGGGGGGAGCAAGGCTGGGGCCAACGTCCTGACTTTC. Protein: CASRLRGGSKAGANVLTF.

The CDR3, as DNA: TGTGCCAGCAGCTTGGACAGGGGGTCCTACACCTTC. Its protein product is CASSLDRGSYTF. This chain joins TRBV5-4 and TRBJ1-2; 8 nucleotides match TRBD1. This CDR3 contains 12 residues. The germline V gene has CDR1 SGHNT and CDR2 YYREEE (reference sequence). V lost 0 bases to trimming and J lost 10 bases; unmatched junction nucleotides: 2.

The chain is built from TRBV27 and TRBJ2-5, with 9 bases fitting TRBD1. Germline loops: CDR1 MNHEY, CDR2 SMNVEV (reference sequence). The CDR3 loop spans 15 amino acids. The trim removed 4 bases at V and 1 base at J, leaving 4 bases unmatched. For the CDR3, the DNA is TGTGCCAGCAGTTACAACAGGGGGCTCCAAGAGACCCAGTACTTC. Encoded protein: CASSYNRGLQETQYF.

V usage is TRBV28 and J usage is TRBJ2-2; perhaps TRBD2 as D (5 bases). Germline V gene lookup returns CDR1 MDHEN and CDR2 SYDVKM. V gave up 7 bases and J gave up 8 bases, with 14 bases separating them. This CDR3 has 13 residues. CDR3 coding DNA: TGTGCCAGCAAGGATGGCGGGTGGGGGGAGCTGTTTTTT. Amino acids: CASKDGGWGELFF. The whole variable domain, filled in from reference TRBV28 and TRBJ2-2, reads DVKVTQSSRYLVKRTGEKVFLECVQDMDHENMFWYRQDPGLGLRLIYFSYDVKMKEKGDIPEGYSVSREKKERFSLILESASTNQTSMYLCASKDGGWGELFFGEGSRLTVL.

This clone was detected a few times. This chain joins TRBV5-6 and TRBJ2-1; 10 positions match TRBD2. CDR3 length equals 16 residues. Germline values: CDR1 SGHDT, CDR2 YYEEEE. V gave up 0 bases and J gave up 2 bases; unmatched junction bases: 2. The CDR3 coding sequence is TGTGCCAGCAGCTTGGCTAGCGGGAGCACCTACAATGAGCAGTTCTTC. It codes for CASSLASGSTYNEQFF.

This sequence joins TRBV5-1 and TRBJ2-7; 7 nucleotides match TRBD2. This CDR3 spans 13 amino acids. Unmatched junction bases numbered 3, after V lost 0 bases and J lost 6 bases. Germline values: CDR1 SGHRS, CDR2 YFSETQ. The CDR3 region has the DNA TGCGCCAGCAGCTTGGGGGGGGAGGGCGAGCAGTACTTC. This encodes CASSLGGEGEQYF.

As DNA, the CDR3 is TGTGCCAGCAGCGTAGGCCCGACTAGCGGCCAAGAGACCCAGTACTTC. Amino acids: CASSVGPTSGQETQYF. This chain uses TRBV9 with TRBJ2-5; 9 bases align to TRBD2. The V gene end was trimmed by 0 bases and the J gene end by 1 base; junction bases not matched to a gene: 4. The CDR3 has 16 residues. CDR1 and CDR2 from the germline V gene are SGDLS and YYNGEE.

A few counts support this clone. The chain joins TRBV12-5 to TRBJ2-3; a weak D match, TRBD2 (6 bases). The V end lost 8 bases, the J end lost 0 bases, and 15 bases lay between the germline ends. The CDR3 loop spans 15 amino acids. Looked up from germline, CDR1 is LGHNT and CDR2 is FRNRAP. The DNA of the CDR3 is TGTGCTAGTTCGGGACGGGGGACGAGCACAGATACGCAGTATTTT. The encoded protein is CASSGRGTSTDTQYF. The variable domain in full, completed from reference TRBV12-5 and TRBJ2-3, reads DARVTQTPRHKVTEMGQEVTMRCQPILGHNTVFWYRQTMMQGLELLAYFRNRAPLDDSGMPKDRFSAEMPDATLATLKIQPSEPRDSAVYFCASSGRGTSTDTQYFGPGTRLTVL.

This chain uses TRBV7-3 with TRBJ2-3; 7 bases fit TRBD1. Germline loops: CDR1 SGHTA, CDR2 FQGTGA. Trimming at V came to 7 bases and at J to 3 bases, leaving 7 bases not matched to a gene. The length of the CDR3 is 14 residues. This CDR3 reads CASKDRAGTDTQYF. CDR3 bases: TGTGCCAGCAAAGACAGGGCCGGGACAGATACGCAGTATTTT. Drawing the rest from reference TRBV7-3 and TRBJ2-3, the complete variable domain is GAGVSQTPSNKVTEKGKYVELRCDPISGHTALYWYRQSLGQGPEFLIYFQGTGAADDSGLPNDRFFAVRPEGSVSTLKIQRTERGDSAVYLCASKDRAGTDTQYFGPGTRLTVL.

This chain joins TRBV4-1 and TRBJ2-5; TRBD2 matches at 11 bases. Germline lookup yields CDR1 MGHRA and CDR2 YSYEKL. The CDR3 totals 17 residues. J was trimmed by 5 bases and V by 0 bases; bases with no gene match: 8. CDR3 amino acids: CASSQDPGLAARETQYF. DNA for the CDR3: TGCGCCAGCAGCCAAGATCCGGGACTAGCGGCCCGGGAGACCCAGTACTTC.

Concerning this clone itself: This CDR3 is also generated by other DNA sequences in the sample. V and J are TRBV19 and TRBJ2-3, with a tentative D call TRBD1 (6 bases). This CDR3 has 13 residues. The germline gives CDR1 LNHDA, CDR2 SQIVND (reference sequence). Trimming cost V 6 bases and J 1 base, with 8 bases left between them. The CDR3 here is CASSEGGTDTQYF. The CDR3 nucleotides are TGTGCCAGTAGCGAGGGGGGCACAGATACGCAGTATTTT.

V and J are TRBV27 and TRBJ2-1, with 9 bases aligning to TRBD2. The ends lost 6 bases at V and 3 bases at J; junction bases unmatched: 6. In germline, CDR1 is MNHEY, CDR2 SMNVEV (reference sequence). The CDR3 runs 15 residues. In DNA form, the CDR3 reads TGTGCCAGCAGCCCAGGACTAGCGCACTACAATGAGCAGTTCTTC. It codes for CASSPGLAHYNEQFF.

This chain connects TRBV9 to TRBJ2-1; D gene unclear. CDR3 length: 14 residues. The germline V gene has CDR1 SGDLS and CDR2 YYNGEE. V was shortened by 0 bases and J by 10 bases, with 14 bases between the two germline ends. DNA of the CDR3: TGTGCCAGCAGCGTAGCCCTAGAGCCCGGGGAGCAGTTCTTC. Its translation: CASSVALEPGEQFF.

The chain combines TRBV3-1 (or the pseudogene TRBV3-2) with TRBJ1-2; D perhaps matches TRBD1 (6 bases). Germline assignment: CDR1 LGHDT and CDR2 YNNKEL (reference sequence). The length of the CDR3 is 16 residues. V was pared by 0 bases and J by 4 bases, with 15 bases between. CDR3 loop: CASSQESRGTTYGYTF. The CDR3 DNA sequence: TGTGCCAGCAGCCAAGAATCCAGAGGGACAACCTATGGCTACACCTTC.

V and J are TRBV28 and TRBJ2-7; no definite D call. The ends were cut back, 2 bases at V and 2 bases at J, with 7 bases in the middle. Germline CDR1 MDHEN, CDR2 SYDVKM. The CDR3 extends over 13 amino acids. Here the CDR3 reads CASSLSRAYEQYF. CDR3 in DNA: TGTGCCAGCAGTTTAAGCCGGGCCTACGAGCAGTACTTC.

Details on this clone: One end of the junction does not line up with germline, which may come from a read error. The chain has TRBV12-3 or TRBV12-4 and TRBJ2-7, with a possible D match to TRBD1 (6 bases). CDR3 length equals 11 residues. The CDR3 reads CASSLAGELYF. The CDR3 DNA sequence: TGTGCCAGCAGTTTGGCAGGGGAGCTGTACTTC.

J is TRBJ2-2 and V is TRBV6-4; 8 nucleotides match TRBD2. This CDR3 has 16 amino acids. Trimming at V came to 3 bases and at J to 2 bases, leaving 5 bases not matched to a gene. Germline V gives CDR1 MRHNA, CDR2 SNTAGT. The CDR3 bases are TGTGCCAGCAGTGAAATAGCGGGAATAAACACCGGGGAGCTGTTTTTT. Residues: CASSEIAGINTGELFF.

This chain joins TRBV6-5 and TRBJ2-7, with D perhaps TRBD1 (6 bases). CDR3 size: 15 residues. Between the trimmed V and J ends, which lost 6 bases and 0 bases, there was a span of 15 bases. Germline V gene sequence: CDR1 MNHEY, CDR2 SVGAGI. The CDR3 loop reads CASRDPGHSSYEQYF. The CDR3 DNA reads as TGTGCCAGCAGGGACCCGGGACACAGCTCCTACGAGCAGTACTTC.

On this clone: The same CDR3 can be traced to other DNA sequences in this sample. V gene TRBV6-6 combines with J gene TRBJ1-1; no clear D gene. CDR1 MNHNY and CDR2 SVGAGI come from the germline V gene (reference sequence). Trimming removed 2 bases from V and 1 base from J, with 8 bases in between. The CDR3 is made up of 14 amino acids. In DNA, the CDR3 is TGTGCCAGCAGTTACCCGGAGGAGAACACTGAAGCTTTCTTT. It codes for CASSYPEENTEAFF.

The chain joins TRBV28 to TRBJ2-7, with D maybe TRBD1 (6 bases). Trimming shortened V by 4 bases and J by 1 base, and 14 bases separated the two germline ends. This CDR3 has 15 amino acids. The germline V gene has CDR1 MDHEN and CDR2 SYDVKM. In DNA form, the CDR3 reads TGTGCCAGCAGTTCCAGCTCGACAGGTTCCTACGAGCAGTACTTC. Translating it yields CASSSSSTGSYEQYF.

This chain joins TRBV3-1 (or the pseudogene TRBV3-2) and TRBJ2-3; 11 bases line up with TRBD1. Per germline, CDR1 LGHDT and CDR2 YNNKEL (reference sequence). V shed 4 bases and J 0 bases; nucleotides not matched to a gene: 3. The CDR3 consists of 16 residues. CDR3 DNA sequence: TGTGCCAGCAGCCCTGGGACAGGGGGTAGCACAGATACGCAGTATTTT. This codes for CASSPGTGGSTDTQYF.

In this sample, this clone turned up a few times. The CDR3 bases are TGCGCCAGCAGCCAGGGACAGGTGAAAGAGACCCAGTACTTC. Its protein is CASSQGQVKETQYF. The rearrangement links TRBV5-1 to TRBJ2-5, with 8 nucleotides matching TRBD1. This CDR3 spans 14 amino acids. V lost 4 bases and J lost 3; bases outside the gene matches: 5. Germline CDR1 and CDR2: SGHRS and YFSETQ.